These 16 T cell receptor beta chains came from one sample sequenced in a study of blood T cells in healthy people across ages. Primed by a sample-barcoded 5' primer and a J-beta primer mix, a second PCR proceeded for about 6 to 12 cycles. TCRdb re-derived calls from the 5' RACE reads in MiXCR, one entry per CDR3 protein. The sample holds 550,000 to 800,000 distinct CDR3 sequences; around 21% are singletons and the top ten take approximately 3.7%. The sequenced sample was blood. These receptors originate from a man between 65 and 79 years old in good health.

This chain joins TRBV9 and TRBJ2-1; D is undetermined. The V end lost 1 base, the J end lost 6 bases, and 14 bases lay between the germline ends. This CDR3 contains 15 residues. Germline V gives CDR1 SGDLS, CDR2 YYNGEE. CDR3 protein: CASSVSPSNPNEQFF. The CDR3 region has the DNA TGTGCCAGCAGCGTAAGCCCCTCCAATCCCAATGAGCAGTTCTTC.

This clonotype was counted a few times. The V gene is TRBV29-1, the J gene TRBJ2-5; 7 bases agree with TRBD1. The CDR3 consists of 12 residues. Germline trimming cut 8 bases from V and 5 bases from J; bases unmatched to any gene: 8. The germline V gene has CDR1 SQVTM and CDR2 ANQGSEA. This CDR3 reads CSCRDSWETQYF. DNA for the CDR3: TGCAGCTGCCGGGACAGTTGGGAGACCCAGTACTTC.

This clonotype came up a few times. The J gene is TRBJ2-1, the V gene TRBV7-3, with 8 nucleotides matching TRBD1. The germline V gene has CDR1 SGHTA and CDR2 FQGTGA. The CDR3 spans 18 residues. V was clipped by 5 bases and J by 2 bases; unmatched bases: 14. CDR3 sequence: CASSQGAGGVGPYNEQFF. Here the CDR3 DNA reads TGTGCCAGCAGCCAAGGGGCAGGGGGCGTAGGGCCCTACAATGAGCAGTTCTTC.

This clonotype was counted only a few times. V usage is TRBV28 and J usage is TRBJ2-5; D gene ambiguous. With 4 bases removed from V and 3 bases from J, the gap between germline ends came to 9 bases. Germline assignment: CDR1 MDHEN and CDR2 SYDVKM. The CDR3 loop spans 13 amino acids. CDR3 DNA: TGTGCCAGCAGTTCCGGCATCGAAGAGACCCAGTACTTC. This sequence encodes CASSSGIEETQYF.

This clonotype has only a few counts. The chain recombines TRBV6-2 or TRBV6-3 with TRBJ2-4; 8 bases are a match to TRBD1. This CDR3 has 15 residues. V lost 5 bases to trimming and J lost 0 bases; unmatched junction nucleotides: 3. Germline V gene data show CDR1 as MNHEY and CDR2 as SVGEGT. DNA of the CDR3: TGTGCCAGCAGTGACAGGGGCTTAGCCAAAAACATTCAGTACTTC. Protein: CASSDRGLAKNIQYF.

The chain couples TRBV5-1 to TRBJ2-2; 7 positions agree with TRBD1. V lost 4 bases to trimming and J lost 1 base; unmatched junction nucleotides: 10. Per the germline V gene, CDR1 is SGHRS and CDR2 is YFSETQ. The length of the CDR3 is 17 residues. This chain's CDR3 is CASSLEVTGRNTGELFF. CDR3 coding DNA: TGCGCCAGCAGCCTGGAGGTGACAGGGCGGAACACCGGGGAGCTGTTTTTT.

This sequence joins TRBV10-3 and TRBJ2-7, with 7 bases lining up with TRBD1. This CDR3 has 13 residues. Looked up from germline, CDR1 is ENHRY and CDR2 is SYGVKD. With V trimmed by 2 bases and J by 5 bases, 3 bases remained unmatched. CDR3 nucleotide sequence: TGTGCCATCAGTGAGAGACAGGGAAACGAGCAGTACTTC. Translating it yields CAISERQGNEQYF.

The chain carries TRBV6-5 and TRBJ2-5; D is unresolved. CDR1 and CDR2 from the germline V gene are MNHEY and SVGAGI. The CDR3 totals 14 residues. Trimming took 6 bases from V and 1 from J, leaving 12 bases between them. CDR3 in DNA: TGTGCCAGCAGACCCTTAGCCCTCCAAGAGACCCAGTACTTC. Its translation: CASRPLALQETQYF.

This clonotype was counted at least ten times. The chain's CDR3 is CASSPPGQTKNIQYF. In nucleotides, the CDR3 is TGTGCCAGCAGCCCACCGGGACAGACCAAAAACATTCAGTACTTC. The V call is TRBV3-1, the J call TRBJ2-4, with 7 positions matching TRBD1. V trimming: 4 bases; J trimming: 2 bases; junction bases outside the gene matches: 5. The CDR3 is made up of 15 amino acids. Germline CDR1 and CDR2: LGHDT and YNNKEL (reference sequence).

The chain has TRBV4-3 and TRBJ2-2; the D gene is possibly TRBD1 (6 bases). The V end was cut by 0 bases, the J end by 4 bases, with 12 bases between. Germline lookup yields CDR1 LGHNA and CDR2 YSLEER. This CDR3 contains 16 residues. CDR3 sequence (DNA): TGCGCCAGCAGCCAAGATTTGGGGGCGCGCACCGGGGAGCTGTTTTTT. This gives the protein CASSQDLGARTGELFF.

On this clonotype itself: The CDR3 end shows no conserved phenylalanine or tryptophan, and so a read error is likely. This chain joins TRBV3-1 and TRBJ2-7; D not certain. This CDR3 contains 15 residues. CDR1 LGHDT and CDR2 YNNKEL come from the germline V gene (reference sequence). V shed 0 bases and J shed 9 bases, with 18 bases lying between them. CDR3 amino acids: CASSQDLWTDYWQYS. CDR3 DNA sequence: TGTGCCAGCAGCCAAGATCTTTGGACGGATTATTGGCAGTACTCC.

The chain employs TRBV12-3 or TRBV12-4 and TRBJ1-5; 12 bases are a match to TRBD1. CDR3 size: 17 residues. The V gene end was trimmed by 6 bases and the J gene end by 1 base; junction bases not matched to a gene: 7. The CDR3, as DNA: TGTGCCAGCAGCCGGGACAGGGGGCGCGGGAGCAATCAGCCCCAGCATTTT. Translating it yields CASSRDRGRGSNQPQHF.

This clonotype was seen a handful of times. The germline gene is not matched at one end of the junction; a read error may be the cause. CDR3 sequence reads: CASSLAGASGNTIYF. The DNA of the CDR3 is TGTGCCAGCAGCTTAGCAGGGGCTAGTGGAAACACCATATATTTT. The V call is TRBV12-3 or TRBV12-4, the J call TRBJ1-3, with D tentatively TRBD1 (6 bases). The CDR3 spans 15 residues.

This clonotype was seen a few times. Written as DNA, the CDR3 is TGCAGTGCTGACAGGGCTCAGGAAAAACTGTTTTTT. This gives the protein CSADRAQEKLFF. V usage is TRBV20-1 and J usage is TRBJ1-4, with TRBD1 matching over 7 bases. The V segment lost 5 bases and the J segment 8 bases; nucleotides outside the gene matches: 5. The CDR3 is 12 residues long. Germline V gives CDR1 DFQATT, CDR2 SNEGSKA (reference sequence).

This clonotype was seen many times. This chain connects TRBV7-9 to TRBJ2-2, with D perhaps given as TRBD1 or TRBD2 (5 bases each). The CDR3 is made up of 16 amino acids. Trimming left V 0 bases short and J 5 bases short, with 13 bases between. CDR1 and CDR2 from the germline V gene are SEHNR and FQNEAQ (reference sequence). CDR3 loop: CASSLAIRGATGELFF. The CDR3 DNA sequence: TGTGCCAGCAGCTTAGCAATACGGGGCGCAACCGGGGAGCTGTTTTTT.

This clonotype was found a few times. The junction shows a germline mismatch at one end, possibly a read error. This chain joins TRBV28 and TRBJ1-3; D gene ambiguous. There are 14 residues in the CDR3. The germline V gene encodes CDR1 MDHEN and CDR2 SYDVKM. CDR3 protein: CASREGGSGNAIYF. The CDR3 nucleotides read TGTGCCAGCAGGGAGGGAGGATCTGGAAACGCCATATATTTT.